What follows describes a single T cell receptor beta chain. Antigen unknown. This entry belongs to a study of T cell responses to AZD1222 COVID-19 vaccine. Study-wide context: Pooling was applied to second doses at about 4 or about 12 weeks.

Libraries were prepared by immunoSEQ multiplex PCR; TCRdb keeps only in-frame clonotypes and omits some of them. The repertoire holds fewer than 150,000 clones, with 93% as singletons. In germline, CDR1 is SGHDT, CDR2 YYEEEE. V lost 4 bases, J lost 3 bases, and 11 bases stayed unmatched. The CDR3 length is 16 residues. The study's findings and limits: Repertoire sampling happened only post peak T cell response. Spike-specific TCR breadth rose after two AZD1222 doses, and depth rose as well. The reported proportion of spike-specific TCRs targeting unmutated variant regions was nearly half.

The starting material was peripheral blood, obtained on day 0 of AZD1222 vaccination. The V gene is TRBV5-6, the J gene TRBJ2-3; 7 bases are a match to TRBD2. This TCR derives from an adult in good health. CDR3 sequence (DNA): TGTGCCAGCAGCACACTCCACGCGGGAGTTACAGATACGCAGTATTTT. Its translation is CASSTLHAGVTDTQYF.